This entry features one TCR beta chain sequence. The antigen remains unidentified. Libraries for TCRalpha and TCRbeta carried sample barcodes and unique molecular identifiers via 5'RACE. TCRdb analysed the 5' RACE reads with MiXCR anew, one entry per CDR3 protein. The sample yields around 300,000 distinct CDR3 sequences, roughly 18% seen once. The record originates from a study of T-cell memory formation after mild COVID-19. Study as a whole: There were largely donor-specific TCR clusters.

Germline V gene data show CDR1 as SNHLY and CDR2 as FYNNEI. There are 10 residues in the CDR3. Trimming pared 4 bases from V and 8 bases from J, leaving 5 bases between. Whole-study findings and limits: The study detected some responding clones in pre-infection memory, suggesting cross-reactive memory joined. Largely, contracting CD4+ clones fell within CM and EM, and contracting CD8+ clones within EMRA.

The TCR sequence derives from a man aged 18 to 35 who had mild COVID-19 (a few samples of this study predate the infection). Cell type and time point are not known. The rearrangement uses TRBV2 and TRBJ1-1; no reliable D call. What was sequenced was PBMCs or a T cell subset sorted from them (not recorded which). CDR3 in amino acids: CASSGGEAFF. CDR3 nucleotide sequence: TGTGCCAGCAGTGGGGGAGAAGCTTTCTTT.